The TCR beta chain under discussion was sequenced for a study of beta chain features in type 1 diabetes. On the study more broadly: All samples combined gave roughly 100,000,000 sorted cells for examination. The study, taken as a whole, reports: The analysis here could not establish whether HLA type shapes TCRB rearrangement.

The ends lost 3 bases at V and 5 bases at J; junction bases unmatched: 2. Looked up from germline, CDR1 is KGHSH and CDR2 is LQKENI. The CDR3 runs 14 residues. Isolated RNA was reverse transcribed in full, so expressed TCRB transcripts were sequenced. Libraries were prepared by immunoSEQ multiplex PCR; TCRdb keeps only in-frame clonotypes and omits some of them. The data contain over 40,000 clones, 50% of them singletons. This clone showed up just a few times. Its specificity is unknown. The rearrangement links TRBV18 to TRBJ2-7; TRBD1 aligns across 12 bases. The specimen sequenced was stem cell memory CD4+ T cells from blood. The clonotype was recovered from a woman aged 25 to 39 in good health. The CDR3 protein is CASSPGTGGDEQYF. The CDR3 nucleotides read TGTGCCAGCTCACCGGGGACAGGGGGCGACGAGCAGTACTTC.